Listed here is a single T cell receptor (beta chain). The antigen remains undetermined. V lost 7 bases to trimming and J lost 4 bases; unmatched junction nucleotides: 4. This CDR3 spans 13 amino acids. Germline CDR1 LNHNV, CDR2 YYDKDF (reference sequence). The PCR contained 60 Vbeta and 13 Jbeta primers. This table comes from immunoSEQ multiplex PCR, and its TCRdb copy is limited to in-frame clones, with some not included. The repertoire holds tens of thousands of clones, 75% to 85% seen once, with under 4% in the top ten. This sample was included in a study of cytomegalovirus exposure and HLA in healthy donors. Study-level results: A previous analysis found most TCR beta V segments productive roughly 87% or roughly 30% of the time. Indistinguishable V segments, including TRBV6-2 and TRBV6-3, were excluded. A later analysis found most CMV-associated TCR beta chains apparently HLA-restricted.

Sequencing was done on a sample of PBMCs. The rearrangement uses TRBV15 and TRBJ1-2; 9 bases map to TRBD1. The sequence came from a woman between 40 and 50 years old in good health and CMV-seronegative. The CDR3 loop is CATKGTGRYGYTF. For the CDR3, the DNA is TGTGCCACCAAAGGGACAGGGCGCTATGGCTACACCTTC.